The next 12 T cell receptor beta chains were all read from a single sample in a study of blood T cell repertoires in COVID-19. Measured with immunoSEQ multiplex PCR; TCRdb has only the in-frame clones, and not every one. The data hold under 200,000 clones, with about 89% observed a single time. Sequences were obtained from PBMCs or T cells enriched from blood (not recorded which). The receptors stem from a woman aged 18-29 years who had recovered from COVID-19.

CDR3 region: CASSPGGAGSTDTQYF. As DNA, the CDR3 is TGTGCCAGCAGCCCAGGAGGGGCAGGGAGCACAGATACGCAGTATTTT. The V gene is TRBV4-2, the J gene TRBJ2-3, with a tentative D call TRBD2 (6 bases). V was cut by 4 bases and J by 0 bases, with 14 bases left in between. The germline V gene encodes CDR1 LGHNA and CDR2 YNFKEQ. This CDR3 contains 16 residues.

V gene TRBV9 combines with J gene TRBJ2-2, with 8 bases aligning to TRBD1. CDR3 length equals 15 residues. V shed 0 bases, J shed 3 bases, and the junction held 1 base outside the gene matches. The germline V gene encodes CDR1 SGDLS and CDR2 YYNGEE. CDR3 amino acids: CASSVGQGYTGELFF. Here the CDR3 DNA reads TGTGCCAGCAGCGTAGGACAGGGGTACACCGGGGAGCTGTTTTTT.

This clone was counted only a few times. Here the CDR3 reads CASKDRGSYNSPLHF. The CDR3 region has the DNA TGTGCCAGCAAGGACAGGGGCTCCTATAATTCACCCCTCCACTTT. The rearrangement links TRBV28 to TRBJ1-6, with 9 nucleotides matching TRBD1. The CDR3 sequence is 15 residues long. V was pared by 7 bases and J by 0 bases, with 1 base of the junction left unmatched. CDR1 and CDR2 from the germline V gene are MDHEN and SYDVKM.

This sequence joins TRBV15 and TRBJ2-6, with TRBD1 as a possible D gene (5 bases). Germline V gives CDR1 LNHNV, CDR2 YYDKDF (reference sequence). V gave up 4 bases and J gave up 1 base, with 11 bases separating them. The CDR3 length is 16 residues. The CDR3 reads CATSTQKGSGANVLTF. The DNA for the CDR3 is TGTGCCACCAGCACCCAAAAGGGGTCTGGGGCCAACGTCCTGACTTTC. Full variable domain (missing parts from reference TRBV15 and TRBJ2-6): DAMVIQNPRYQVTQFGKPVTLSCSQTLNHNVMYWYQQKSSQAPKLLFHYYDKDFNNEADTPDNFQSRRPNTSFCFLDIRSPGLGDTAMYLCATSTQKGSGANVLTFGAGSRLTVL.

The chain uses TRBV27 and TRBJ2-1, with D maybe TRBD2 (5 bases). Germline loops: CDR1 MNHEY, CDR2 SMNVEV (reference sequence). The V end lost 3 bases, the J end lost 5 bases, and 14 bases lay between the germline ends. The length of the CDR3 is 15 residues. CDR3 DNA: TGTGCCAGCAGTTTCCGGGATGACTACGACAATGAGCAGTTCTTC. It codes for CASSFRDDYDNEQFF.

This clone was found a few times. The chain combines TRBV28 with TRBJ2-4, with TRBD2 identical over 7 bases. Trimming at V came to 4 bases and at J to 0 bases, leaving 6 bases not matched to a gene. Looked up from germline, CDR1 is MDHEN and CDR2 is SYDVKM. The CDR3 is 16 amino acids. The CDR3 spells CASSSPGGLAKNIQYF. The CDR3, as DNA: TGTGCCAGCAGTTCGCCGGGGGGTTTAGCCAAAAACATTCAGTACTTC.

The chain is built from TRBV5-1 and TRBJ2-3, with no clear D. V gave up 4 bases and J gave up 2 bases, with 17 bases separating them. CDR3 length equals 16 residues. Germline loops: CDR1 SGHRS, CDR2 YFSETQ. The CDR3 loop reads CASSPIASAATDTQYF. The DNA for the CDR3 is TGCGCCAGCAGCCCGATAGCCTCCGCCGCCACAGATACGCAGTATTTT.

V gene TRBV28 combines with J gene TRBJ1-5; TRBD1 aligns across 7 bases. V shed 5 bases and J 7 bases; nucleotides not matched to a gene: 14. The CDR3 sequence is 16 residues long. Germline CDR1 reads MDHEN; CDR2 reads SYDVKM. CDR3 nucleotides: TGTGCCAGCAGTCCACCGGGACAGATAATAGGCCAGCCCCAGCATTTT. Protein sequence: CASSPPGQIIGQPQHF.

CDR3 sequence (DNA): TGTGCCAGCTCAGGCGGCGGTACGCAGTATTTT. Protein sequence: CASSGGGTQYF. The chain uses TRBV18 and TRBJ2-3; D call uncertain. Germline V lookup: CDR1 KGHSH, CDR2 LQKENI. The length of the CDR3 is 11 residues. Trimming took 5 bases from V and 8 from J, leaving 8 bases between them.

J is TRBJ1-1 and V is TRBV5-1; D is unclear. The CDR3 consists of 13 residues. The germline gives CDR1 SGHRS, CDR2 YFSETQ. The V and J ends lost 7 bases and 4 bases respectively, with 14 bases between them. The CDR3 bases are TGCGCCAGCGGTGAGGGCCCCTCCACTGAAGCTTTCTTT. Encoded protein: CASGEGPSTEAFF.

The V and J genes are TRBV11-2 and TRBJ2-7, with D perhaps matching TRBD2 (6 bases). Germline CDR1 reads SGHAT; CDR2 reads FQNNGV. The CDR3 is made up of 12 amino acids. V shed 5 bases and J shed 6 bases, with 11 bases lying between them. The CDR3 DNA follows: TGTGCCAGCAGCCATAGGAGGGGCGAGCAGTACTTC. Amino acids: CASSHRRGEQYF.

This clone has a single count. The chain couples TRBV7-6 to TRBJ2-7; D is perhaps TRBD2 (5 bases). From germline, CDR1 is SGHVS and CDR2 FNYEAQ. CDR3 size: 11 residues. Between the trimmed V and J ends, which lost 10 bases and 6 bases, there was a span of 13 bases. In nucleotides, the CDR3 is TGTGCCACGGGGTCGGGATCCGAGCAGTACTTC. Its translation: CATGSGSEQYF.